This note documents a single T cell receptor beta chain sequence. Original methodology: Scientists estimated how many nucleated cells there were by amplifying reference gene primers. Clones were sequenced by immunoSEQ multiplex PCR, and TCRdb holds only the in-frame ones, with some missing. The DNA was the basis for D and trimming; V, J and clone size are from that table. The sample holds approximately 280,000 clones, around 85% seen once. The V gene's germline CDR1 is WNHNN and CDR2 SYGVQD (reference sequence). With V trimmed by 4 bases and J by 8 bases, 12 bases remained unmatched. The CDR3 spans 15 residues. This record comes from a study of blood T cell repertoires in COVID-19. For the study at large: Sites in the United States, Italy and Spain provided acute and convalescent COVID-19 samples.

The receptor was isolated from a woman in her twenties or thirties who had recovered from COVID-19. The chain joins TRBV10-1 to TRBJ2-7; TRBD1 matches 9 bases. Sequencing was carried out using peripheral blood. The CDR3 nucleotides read TGCGCCAGCAGTGCGACGGGACAGGGTATAGACAAGCAGTACTTC. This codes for CASSATGQGIDKQYF.